This T cell receptor beta chain originates from a study of blood T cell repertoires in COVID-19. At the level of the study: Donors in the United States, Italy and Spain gave samples during acute or convalescent COVID-19. From T cells, B-cell-depleted T cells, or PBMCs came the material, which was cDNA or gDNA.

As processed by the authors: Researchers report that nucleated cell counts were estimated from reference gene primer amplification. The method was immunoSEQ multiplex PCR; TCRdb's version includes in-frame clones alone and lacks a portion of them. The V and J calls and clone size are taken from that table; D and trimming were inferred from the DNA. This repertoire shows around 300,000 clones, approximately 85% found once; its top ten account for 11%. Germline loops: CDR1 KGHSH, CDR2 LQKENI. Trimming took 2 bases from V and 5 from J; bases not matched to a gene: 2. The CDR3 is 14 residues long. This sequence originates from a woman in her 70s with acute or convalescent COVID-19. The chain links TRBV18 to TRBJ2-5; 10 bases agree with TRBD1. The sample consisted of peripheral blood. The CDR3 bases are TGTGCCAGCTCACCAGGGGACAGGGGCGAGACCCAGTACTTC. It yields the protein CASSPGDRGETQYF.